Sequencing of this T cell receptor beta chain was carried out in a study of CD8+ T cells in alopecia areata. Germline V gives CDR1 SGDLS, CDR2 YYNGEE. The length of the CDR3 is 13 residues. Trimming took 3 bases from V and 5 from J; bases not matched to a gene: 4. Investigators isolated RNA and reverse transcribed it into cDNA to act as the sequencing template. Generated by immunoSEQ multiplex PCR, the TCRdb table keeps only in-frame clones and is missing some. The sample shows roughly 140,000 clones, 62% of them seen only once. In this sample, this clone turned up once. The sequence was collected from a human donor in good health. The rearrangement uses TRBV9 and TRBJ1-2; 7 bases are a match to TRBD1. What was sequenced was CD8+ T cells sorted from blood. The CDR3 loop is CASSAGQSYGYTF. The DNA of the CDR3 is TGTGCCAGCAGCGCGGGACAGTCTTATGGCTACACCTTC.